This T cell receptor (beta chain) is drawn from a study of Graves' ophthalmopathy and Graves' hyperthyroidism. This clonotype was recorded many times. Its antigen is unidentified. The CDR3 totals 16 residues. Germline V lookup: CDR1 SGHRS, CDR2 YFSETQ. Trimming took off 4 bases at V and 3 bases at J, with 19 bases between the two ends. Amplification from RNA transcripts yielded the TCR beta CDR3 regions. First-round RT-PCR used HTBI primers; second-round multiplex PCR followed. TCRdb called the multiplex PCR reads again in MiXCR, with one record for every CDR3 protein. This table holds roughly 480,000 distinct CDR3 sequences, around 14% found once. Study-level findings and limits: In blood appeared most of the expanded thyroid clonotypes whose frequency exceeded 0.001.

The receptor comes from a woman aged 25 to 45 with Graves' ophthalmopathy. Sample: blood. The rearrangement uses TRBV5-1 and TRBJ2-5; D assignment may be TRBD1 or TRBD2 (7 bases each). The CDR3 sequence is CASSHQGGMVEETQYF. The CDR3 bases are TGCGCCAGCAGCCACCAGGGGGGGATGGTTGAAGAGACCCAGTACTTC. The entire variable domain, with the rest obtained from reference TRBV5-1 and TRBJ2-5, is as follows: KAGVTQTPRYLIKTRGQQVTLSCSPISGHRSVSWYQQTPGQGLQFLFEYFSETQRNKGNFPGRFSGRQFSNSRSEMNVSTLELGDSALYLCASSHQGGMVEETQYFGPGTRLLVL.